Listed below are T cell receptor beta chains from one sample, sequenced in a study of blood T cell repertoires in COVID-19. Sequencing used immunoSEQ multiplex PCR; TCRdb keeps in-frame clones, though not all of them. The table lists about 79,000 clones, about 89% of them singletons. Material for sequencing was peripheral blood. The origin of the receptors is a man between 65 and 80 years old with active or convalescent COVID-19. The CDR3 runs from the conserved cysteine through the conserved F or W. The D gene is left open where the match is weak. The size field is filled for only some rows; it gives once, few, many or a size class.

d_call j_call v_call clone_size cdr3_nt cdr3_aa
TRBD1 TRBJ1-2 TRBV19 - TGTGCCACCATAGGGCGGGACAGTGAACACTATGGCTACACCTTC CATIGRDSEHYGYTF
- TRBJ1-4 TRBV19 once TGTGCCAGTACTCACCGGACATTCCCGGTTAATGAAAAACTGTTTTTT CASTHRTFPVNEKLFF
- TRBJ1-2 TRBV5-1 - TGCGCCAGCAGCGCCGGCACAGGGCACTATGGCTACACCTTC CASSAGTGHYGYTF
- TRBJ2-2 TRBV5-1 once TGCGCCAGCAGCTTGGGGGCGAGCACCGGGGAGCTGTTTTTT CASSLGASTGELFF
- TRBJ1-1 TRBV29-1 once TGCAGCGTTGAGGGCCATTTGAACACTGAAGCTTTCTTT CSVEGHLNTEAFF
TRBD1 TRBJ1-2 TRBV7-9 - TGTGCCAGCAGCCCCGGACAGGGAAACCGCTATGGCTACACCTTC CASSPGQGNRYGYTF
TRBD1 TRBJ2-7 TRBV28 - TGTGCCAGCAGTTTCGGGACAGGGCTCTTGATCGAGCAGTACTTC CASSFGTGLLIEQYF
- TRBJ2-1 TRBV24-1 - TGTGCCACCCAGGGAACCTACAATGAGCAGTTCTTC CATQGTYNEQFF
TRBD2 TRBJ2-2 TRBV2 - TGTGCCAGCAAAGCTAGCGGGAGAAAGGTCGGGGAGCTGTTTTTT CASKASGRKVGELFF
- TRBJ1-4 TRBV4-3 - TGCGCCAGCAGCCAAGACCCACGTGAGGAAAAACTGTTTTTT CASSQDPREEKLFF
TRBD1 TRBJ1-2 TRBV6-6 - TGTGCCAGCAGTTACCGGACAGGCGCCAACTATGGCTACACCTTC CASSYRTGANYGYTF
- TRBJ1-1 TRBV28 - TGTGCCAGCAGCCCGGGACAGAACACTGAAGCTTTCTTT CASSPGQNTEAFF
TRBD1 TRBJ1-5 TRBV6-5 - TGTGCCAGCAGTTACTGGGACAGGGGGCAACAGCCCCAGCATTTT CASSYWDRGQQPQHF
- TRBJ1-1 TRBV4-3 - TGCGCCAGCAGCCAAGCTATCGTTGCGGGCGCTGAAGCTTTCTTT CASSQAIVAGAEAFF
TRBD1 TRBJ1-5 TRBV5-5 - TGTGCCAGCAGCTTCTTCGGACAGGATGGGCAGCCCCAGCATTTT CASSFFGQDGQPQHF
TRBD2 TRBJ2-1 TRBV19 - TGTGCCAGTAGTATAGATCCCACCGGGGGGTTGTACAATGAGCAGTTCTTC CASSIDPTGGLYNEQFF